The 18 T cell receptor beta chains in this list originate from one sample, sequenced in a study of cytomegalovirus exposure and HLA in healthy donors. Primers: 60 Vbeta forward and 13 Jbeta reverse. TCRdb's copy holds only in-frame clones and misses some; the assay was immunoSEQ multiplex PCR. The sample holds fewer than 95,000 clones; more than 55% are singletons and the top ten take about 22%. Sequencing used PBMCs. The receptors originated from a woman between 50 and 59 years old in good health and CMV-seropositive.

The V and J genes are TRBV27 and TRBJ1-5, with D maybe TRBD1 (5 bases). Germline CDR1 MNHEY, CDR2 SMNVEV (reference sequence). Trimming removed 5 bases at V and 5 bases at J, with 13 bases between. This CDR3 has 14 residues. The chain's CDR3 is CASSQGAHDQPQHF. The DNA of the CDR3 is TGTGCCAGCAGTCAAGGGGCTCACGATCAGCCCCAGCATTTT.

The gene calls are TRBV7-3 and TRBJ2-1, with D possibly TRBD2 on 7 matching bases. Germline values: CDR1 SGHTA, CDR2 FQGTGA. CDR3 length: 12 residues. V dropped 5 bases and J dropped 8 bases, with 10 bases sitting between them. CDR3 sequence: CASSQGGDEQFF. The DNA for the CDR3 is TGTGCCAGCAGCCAAGGGGGGGATGAGCAGTTCTTC.

This chain uses TRBV30 with TRBJ2-7; 7 bases align to TRBD1. Germline V lookup: CDR1 GTSNPN, CDR2 SVGIG (reference sequence). The V and J ends lost 5 bases and 0 bases, in that order; junction bases with no gene match: 13. The CDR3 spans 16 residues. The CDR3 DNA is TGTGCCTGGCCTAAAAAGAGGGACAGATACTCCTACGAGCAGTACTTC. Translating it yields CAWPKKRDRYSYEQYF.

V is TRBV6-1 and J is TRBJ1-1, with TRBD1 matching over 8 bases. Germline CDR1 is MNHNS and CDR2 is SASEGT. The junction had 8 bases not matched to a gene; V was cut back by 2 bases and J by 6 bases. The CDR3 has 15 residues. The CDR3 is CASSEIDRGWSEAFF. The CDR3 nucleotides read TGTGCCAGCAGTGAAATTGACAGGGGATGGTCTGAAGCTTTCTTT.

This chain uses TRBV5-1 with TRBJ1-2; the match to TRBD1 covers 12 bases. Germline CDR1 is SGHRS and CDR2 is YFSETQ. This CDR3 comprises 16 residues. V lost 4 bases and J lost 5; bases outside the gene matches: 9. CDR3 DNA: TGCGCCAGCAGCAGCGGGACAGGGGGCGCGGTTTATGGCTACACCTTC. It translates to CASSSGTGGAVYGYTF.

The chain recombines TRBV10-2 with TRBJ2-1; 11 nucleotides match TRBD2. The CDR3 is made up of 12 amino acids. CDR1 and CDR2 from the germline V gene are WSHSY and SAAADI. J was trimmed by 15 bases and V by 7 bases; bases with no gene match: 8. In DNA form, the CDR3 reads TGCGCCAGCAATCTTAGCGGGGGGGGGAGGTTCTTC. This translates into CASNLSGGGRFF.

The gene calls are TRBV7-9 and TRBJ1-1, with 8 bases matching TRBD1. This CDR3 has 15 amino acids. V shed 5 bases, J shed 5 bases, and the junction held 10 bases outside the gene matches. The V gene's germline CDR1 is SEHNR and CDR2 FQNEAQ (reference sequence). The CDR3 DNA reads as TGTGCCAGCAGCCCAGGGCAGGGGGCACGAACTGAAGCTTTCTTT. It translates to CASSPGQGARTEAFF.

The V and J genes are TRBV28 and TRBJ2-7, with D tentatively TRBD2 (6 bases). Trimming left V 2 bases short and J 2 bases short, with 22 bases between. From germline, CDR1 is MDHEN and CDR2 SYDVKM. This CDR3 has 18 amino acids. Written as DNA, the CDR3 is TGTGCCAGCAGTTTAGCTTCGACGGTGGAGGGGCCAACCTACGAGCAGTACTTC. It yields the protein CASSLASTVEGPTYEQYF.

Only a few counts were recorded for this clone. This chain joins TRBV25-1 and TRBJ2-4, with TRBD1 matching over 9 bases. Trimming at V came to 9 bases and at J to 5 bases, leaving 5 bases not matched to a gene. Germline V CDR1 and CDR2: MGHDK, SYGVNS. The length of the CDR3 is 13 residues. The CDR3 is CARPGQGQNIQYF. DNA for the CDR3: TGTGCCAGACCGGGACAGGGCCAAAACATTCAGTACTTC.

This clone was seen once. The chain links TRBV7-8 to TRBJ1-1, with unresolved D. In germline, CDR1 is SGHVS, CDR2 FQNEAQ. The ends were cut back, 1 base at V and 0 bases at J, with 9 bases in the middle. The CDR3 covers 15 residues. The CDR3 DNA reads TGTGCCAGCAGCTTAGAACCGGTGTTGAACACTGAAGCTTTCTTT. It yields the protein CASSLEPVLNTEAFF.

This clone was counted once. V is TRBV27 and J is TRBJ1-1; 8 bases match TRBD1. The CDR3 has 13 amino acids. V shed 6 bases, J shed 5 bases, and the junction held 5 bases outside the gene matches. Germline V gives CDR1 MNHEY, CDR2 SMNVEV (reference sequence). CDR3 bases: TGTGCCAGCAGATACGACAGGGGAACTGAAGCTTTCTTT. It encodes CASRYDRGTEAFF.

This clone was counted between two and nine times. Distinct nucleotide sequences in the sample also encode this CDR3. The chain couples TRBV30 to TRBJ1-5, with 8 positions matching TRBD1. The CDR3 has 13 amino acids. From germline, CDR1 is GTSNPN and CDR2 SVGIG (reference sequence). V lost 0 bases, J lost 7 bases, and 2 bases stayed unmatched. CDR3 sequence (DNA): TGTGCCTGGAGTGTACAGGGGGGCCAGCCCCAGCATTTT. It specifies CAWSVQGGQPQHF.

V and J are TRBV6-5 and TRBJ2-2; 11 bases agree with TRBD2. The CDR3 has 15 residues. CDR1 is MNHEY and CDR2 is SVGAGI in the germline V gene. Losses at the gene ends were 5 bases for V and 7 bases for J; bases not matched to a gene: 6. The DNA of the CDR3 is TGTGCCAGCAGTAGACTAGCGGGGTTTGACGGGGAGCTGTTTTTT. This gives the protein CASSRLAGFDGELFF.

The chain combines TRBV28 with TRBJ1-5; no definite D call. The CDR3 has 14 amino acids. CDR1 is MDHEN and CDR2 is SYDVKM in the germline V gene. Trimming took 2 bases from V and 6 from J, leaving 11 bases between them. CDR3 sequence: CASSLVARGQPQHF. DNA of the CDR3: TGTGCCAGCAGTTTAGTAGCCCGGGGTCAGCCCCAGCATTTT.

V is TRBV7-2 and J is TRBJ2-3, with 8 bases fitting TRBD2. The CDR3 runs 17 residues. The junction had 13 bases not matched to a gene; V was cut back by 5 bases and J by 3 bases. Germline lookup yields CDR1 SGHTA and CDR2 FQGNSA. In DNA, the CDR3 is TGTGCCAGCAGCCCCTACGCAAGCGGGGGCCGGACAGATACGCAGTATTTT. Translation gives CASSPYASGGRTDTQYF.

The chain carries TRBV28 and TRBJ2-7; 12 nucleotides line up with TRBD1. Germline V gene lookup returns CDR1 MDHEN and CDR2 SYDVKM. CDR3 length equals 16 residues. The junction had 6 bases not matched to a gene; V was cut back by 2 bases and J by 4 bases. CDR3 in amino acids: CASSLLLGQGAYEQYF. CDR3 DNA sequence: TGTGCCAGCAGTTTACTCCTGGGACAGGGGGCTTACGAGCAGTACTTC.

The CDR3 coding sequence is TGTGCCAGCAGCTTGGGGGCCAACAATGAGCAGTTCTTC. Translating gives CASSLGANNEQFF. The chain joins TRBV5-4 to TRBJ2-1; D not certain. Germline CDR1 reads SGHNT; CDR2 reads YYREEE (reference sequence). The CDR3 loop spans 13 amino acids. V was shortened by 0 bases and J by 5 bases, with 6 bases between the two germline ends.

The chain joins TRBV7-8 to TRBJ1-2, with D hard to call. This CDR3 is 13 amino acids long. Trimming left V 5 bases short and J 1 base short, with 8 bases between. CDR1 is SGHVS and CDR2 is FQNEAQ in the germline V gene. The CDR3 is CASSPSGNYGYTF. CDR3 nucleotide sequence: TGTGCCAGCAGCCCGTCGGGTAACTATGGCTACACCTTC.